A single sample gave rise to the 2 T cell receptor beta chains below, sequenced in a study of identical twins. TCRdb ran MiXCR on the 5' RACE reads and lists one entry per CDR3 protein. The sample lists more than 1.5 million distinct CDR3 sequences, roughly a third seen once, with less than 0.35% in the top ten. Material for sequencing was cord blood. The receptors were sampled from a newborn girl in good health.

This clonotype was detected a few times. V is TRBV5-1 and J is TRBJ2-7, with TRBD1 matching over 12 bases. Germline V lookup: CDR1 SGHRS, CDR2 YFSETQ. The J segment lost 5 bases and the V segment lost 6 bases, leaving 6 bases of the junction unmatched. The CDR3 loop spans 14 amino acids. CDR3 in amino acids: CASNSGTGGDEQYF. The CDR3 nucleotides are TGCGCCAGCAACTCCGGGACAGGGGGCGACGAGCAGTACTTC.

This chain joins TRBV30 and TRBJ2-3; D possibly corresponds to TRBD2 (5 bases). The CDR3 runs to 15 residues. Germline V lookup: CDR1 GTSNPN, CDR2 SVGIG (reference sequence). Trimming removed 4 bases at V and 3 bases at J, with 17 bases between. The CDR3 loop reads CAWTQTGVRTDTQYF. Written as DNA, the CDR3 is TGTGCCTGGACTCAGACCGGGGTGAGGACAGATACGCAGTATTTT. The entire variable domain, with the rest obtained from reference TRBV30 and TRBJ2-3, is as follows: SQTIHQWPATLVQPVGSPLSLECTVEGTSNPNLYWYRQAAGRGLQLLFYSVGIGQISSEVPQNLSASRPQDRQFILSSKKLLLSDSGFYLCAWTQTGVRTDTQYFGPGTRLTVL.